The entry that follows covers one T cell receptor (beta chain) sequence. It lacks a known antigen. Base qualities are missing; no much larger clone stands one base away. This entry comes from a study of T cell responses to AZD1222 COVID-19 vaccine (dated by TCRdb to the early 2020s). Describing the broader study: Because spike-specific TCR depth and breadth did not differ between the two schedules, AZD1222 recipients who got a second dose at roughly 4 weeks were pooled with those who got a second dose at roughly 12 weeks. Enrollment into the trials was organized by age into subgroups of 18-55, 56-69 and 70-plus years, and those subgroups contained around 150, 28 and 57 TCR-sequenced participants, respectively. TCR sequencing covered some 240 trial participants: 200 to 220 given two doses of AZD1222 and about 26 given two doses of MenACWY control vaccine.

The time point label for this specimen denotes: baseline before first vaccination. Vaccinee samples came from UK trials COV001 and COV002, including a single-blind randomized controlled phase 2/3 trial of AZD1222 (ChAdOx1 nCoV-19) in healthy adults. Trial participant PBMC samples were collected at day 0 and day 28 after the second dose for TCRbeta chain sequencing. Overall results and qualifications from the work: Conclusions about previously exposed vaccinees are limited because only five to seven AZD1222 recipients were SARS-CoV-2 seropositive at baseline. The vaccine-associated CD4 TCRs covered the entire spike protein, and the dominant responses fell in regions 160-218 and 743-854. Because no day 14 peak-response samples were available, repertoires were characterized only after the peak T cell response. Epitopes outside the regions mutated in the B.1.351 and B.1.1.7 variants were reportedly recognized by nearly half of the unique spike-specific TCRs. Participants were mostly white British and included more females than males, and it was suggested by the authors that clonal diversity may have been underestimated. The 56-69-year group was small, and its depth increase did not reach significance, likely because of low power. After two AZD1222 doses, both the breadth and the depth of spike-specific TCRs were significantly higher than at day 0 and than in MenACWY recipients.

The CDR3, from cysteine to phenylalanine, totals 15 residues. Only the CDR3 region is kept as DNA, spanning 45 bases read in frame from base 1. The germline V gene supplies CDR1 SGHVS and CDR2 FQNEAQ. V is pared back by 2 bases and J by 2 bases, with 12 bases lying between the germline termini. The CDR3 regions of human TCRbeta chains were analyzed by immunosequencing. Processing in the source paper ran as follows. Repertoire TCRs were matched against a reference library of SARS-CoV-2-specific TCRs generated with the MIRA antigen-specificity platform. Breadth was defined as the fraction of unique TCRs that were SARS-CoV-2-associated. Depth was defined as the fraction of total T cells that were SARS-CoV-2-associated. Using the MIRA data, every spike-specific TCR was mapped to the spike region that the TCR reacted to and assigned to either a CD4 or a CD8 class. Log10-transformed breadth and depth values were compared by one-way ANOVA with Sidak's multiple comparisons tests. TCRdb re-hosts the immuneACCESS table, in-frame sequences only. Its copies lack some clones; in the studies checked, an unresolved V gene accounts for under half of them, and the cause for the rest is not known. That table is the source of V, J and clone size, and D and trimming were worked out from the DNA. Across this sample there are about 130,000 clones, with about nine tenths seen only once. Clones ranked in the top ten supply less than 9% of the sample.

The origin of this receptor is an adult in good health. The V and J segments used are TRBV7-8 and TRBJ1-1; TRBD1 is possibly the D segment (6 matching bases). The sample here was peripheral blood, taken on day 0 of AZD1222 vaccination. This receptor carries the CDR3 CASSLRIQGNTEAFF. The base sequence is TGTGCCAGCAGCTTAAGGATACAGGGTAACACTGAAGCTTTCTTT.